These 11 T cell receptor beta chains originate from one sample sequenced in a study of T cell responses to AZD1222 COVID-19 vaccine. TCRdb keeps only in-frame clones here, not all; method: immunoSEQ multiplex PCR. The table lists 120,000 to 150,000 clones, 90% to 95% of them singletons, with about 1.5% in the top ten. The sample here was peripheral blood, taken on day 0 of AZD1222 vaccination. These receptors were collected from an adult in good health.

This clone was counted a single time. The V call is TRBV7-2, the J call TRBJ2-1; no firm D call. Germline-derived CDR1 and CDR2 are SGHTA and FQGNSA. V shed 0 bases and J shed 4 bases, with 13 bases lying between them. The CDR3 is 16 amino acids. The CDR3 bases are TGTGCCAGCAGCTTAGCTCCTAGTCGCGGTTACAATGAGCAGTTCTTC. Translating it yields CASSLAPSRGYNEQFF.

This clone has just one count. The rearrangement joins TRBV28 to TRBJ1-5, with D unclear. Germline V gene sequence: CDR1 MDHEN, CDR2 SYDVKM. V lost 6 bases and J lost 7, with 19 bases in between. There are 15 residues in the CDR3. The CDR3 is CASSLTGGPRQPQHF. The CDR3 nucleotides read TGTGCCAGCAGCCTCACTGGTGGGCCTAGACAGCCCCAGCATTTT.

J is TRBJ2-7 and V is TRBV3-1 (or the pseudogene TRBV3-2); TRBD2 matches 10 bases. Per germline, CDR1 LGHDT and CDR2 YNNKEL (reference sequence). V lost 3 bases, J lost 3 bases, and 2 bases stayed unmatched. The CDR3 has 14 residues. DNA of the CDR3: TGTGCCAGCAGCCACACTAGCGGGGACTACGAGCAGTACTTC. It encodes CASSHTSGDYEQYF.

Concerning this clone itself: This sample includes further DNA sequences coding for the same CDR3. This chain uses TRBV7-9 with TRBJ1-5, with 8 bases aligning to TRBD1. Trimming cost V 1 base and J 4 bases; bases outside gene matches: 0. Germline V CDR1 and CDR2: SEHNR, FQNEAQ (reference sequence). The CDR3 contains 14 residues. CDR3 region: CASSLGQGNQPQHF. CDR3 DNA sequence: TGTGCCAGCAGCTTAGGACAGGGGAATCAGCCCCAGCATTTT.

CDR3 loop: CASSLSLQHYEQYF. Here the CDR3 DNA reads TGTGCCAGCAGTTTATCGCTACAGCACTACGAGCAGTACTTC. V is TRBV27 and J is TRBJ2-7, with unresolved D. Germline CDR1 and CDR2: MNHEY and SMNVEV (reference sequence). This CDR3 contains 14 residues. Trimming cost V 0 bases and J 3 bases, with 9 bases left between them.

The CDR3 loop reads CASSLTSQWKDTQYF. For the CDR3, the DNA is TGTGCCAGCAGCTTAACTAGCCAATGGAAGGATACGCAGTATTTT. V gene TRBV7-9 combines with J gene TRBJ2-3; D possibly corresponds to TRBD2 (6 bases). Trimming pared 2 bases from V and 6 bases from J, leaving 15 bases between. The V gene's germline CDR1 is SEHNR and CDR2 FQNEAQ (reference sequence). The CDR3 spans 15 residues. Complete variable domain (other parts from reference TRBV7-9 and TRBJ2-3): DTGVSQNPRHKITKRGQNVTFRCDPISEHNRLYWYRQTLGQGPEFLTYFQNEAQLEKSRLLSDRFSAERPKGSFSTLEIQRTEQGDSAMYLCASSLTSQWKDTQYFGPGTRLTVL.

This clone showed up just once. The V call is TRBV7-3, the J call TRBJ2-3; 8 bases fit TRBD2. V trimming: 5 bases; J trimming: 6 bases; junction bases outside the gene matches: 10. In germline, CDR1 is SGHTA, CDR2 FQGTGA. The CDR3 has 15 amino acids. Here the CDR3 DNA reads TGTGCCAGCAGCCAAAGCGGGGGCGGTGGTGATACGCAGTATTTT. Residues: CASSQSGGGGDTQYF.

V is TRBV5-1 and J is TRBJ2-1; TRBD2 is a possible D gene (6 bases). CDR3 length equals 14 residues. V lost 0 bases to trimming and J lost 8 bases, with 12 bases between them. Germline loops: CDR1 SGHRS, CDR2 YFSETQ. The CDR3, as DNA: TGCGCCAGCAGCTTGGAAGCGGGTTACTATGAGCAGTTCTTC. Its translation: CASSLEAGYYEQFF.

The J gene is TRBJ1-6, the V gene TRBV30; D is perhaps TRBD1 (5 bases). There are 12 residues in the CDR3. Trimming removed 7 bases at V and 8 bases at J, with 12 bases between. CDR1 is GTSNPN, CDR2 SVGIG, per germline (reference sequence). Here the CDR3 DNA reads TGTGCCTATGGCTCGGGGGATTCACCCCTCCACTTT. Translation: CAYGSGDSPLHF.

This clone has only one observation. The chain links TRBV6-6 to TRBJ2-1, with D possibly matching TRBD2 (5 bases). Germline values: CDR1 MNHNY, CDR2 SVGAGI (reference sequence). The germline V and J ends were trimmed by 2 bases and 2 bases, with 7 bases remaining between them. There are 14 residues in the CDR3. The CDR3 nucleotides are TGTGCCAGCAGTTACAATAGCGCCTACAATGAGCAGTTCTTC. It is translated as CASSYNSAYNEQFF.

The chain combines TRBV7-6 with TRBJ2-6, with D possibly matching TRBD1 (5 bases). CDR1 and CDR2 (germline): SGHVS, FNYEAQ. The CDR3 consists of 15 residues. Trimming pared 2 bases from V and 2 bases from J, leaving 7 bases between. The CDR3 DNA reads as TGTGCCAGCAGCTTAAGGGGTGCTGGGGCCAACGTCCTGACTTTC. Amino acids: CASSLRGAGANVLTF.